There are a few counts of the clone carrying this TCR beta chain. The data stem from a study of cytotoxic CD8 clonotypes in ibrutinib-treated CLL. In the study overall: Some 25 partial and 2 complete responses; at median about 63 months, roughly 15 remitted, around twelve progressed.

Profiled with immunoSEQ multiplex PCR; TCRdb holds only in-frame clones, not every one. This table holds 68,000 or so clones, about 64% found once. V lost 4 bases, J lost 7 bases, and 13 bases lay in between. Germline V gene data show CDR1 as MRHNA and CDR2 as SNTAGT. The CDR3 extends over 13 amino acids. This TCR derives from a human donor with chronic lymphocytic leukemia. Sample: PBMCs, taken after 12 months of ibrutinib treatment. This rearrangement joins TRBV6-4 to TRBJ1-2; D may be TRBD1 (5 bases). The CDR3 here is CASSVERGVGYTF. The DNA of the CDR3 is TGTGCCAGCAGTGTGGAGCGGGGCGTTGGCTACACCTTC.